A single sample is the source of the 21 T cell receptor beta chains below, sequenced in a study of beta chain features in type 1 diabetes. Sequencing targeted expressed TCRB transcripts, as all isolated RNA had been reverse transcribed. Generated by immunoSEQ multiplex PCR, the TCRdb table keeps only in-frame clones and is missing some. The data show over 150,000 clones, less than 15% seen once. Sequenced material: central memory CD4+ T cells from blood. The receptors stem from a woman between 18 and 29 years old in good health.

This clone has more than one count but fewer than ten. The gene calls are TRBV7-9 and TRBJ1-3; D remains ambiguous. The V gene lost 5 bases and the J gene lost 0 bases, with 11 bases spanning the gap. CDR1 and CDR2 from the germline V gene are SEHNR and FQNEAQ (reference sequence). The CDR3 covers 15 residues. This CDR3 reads CASSLIQSSGNTIYF. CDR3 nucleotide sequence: TGTGCCAGCAGCCTCATACAGAGCTCTGGAAACACCATATATTTT.

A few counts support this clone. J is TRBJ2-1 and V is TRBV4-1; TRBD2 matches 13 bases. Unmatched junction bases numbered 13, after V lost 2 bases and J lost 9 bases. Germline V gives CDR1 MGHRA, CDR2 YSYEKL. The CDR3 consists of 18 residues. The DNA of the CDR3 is TGCGCCAGCAGCCAAATCGACGGGGGAACTAGCGGGAGGGGTGAGCAGTTCTTC. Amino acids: CASSQIDGGTSGRGEQFF.

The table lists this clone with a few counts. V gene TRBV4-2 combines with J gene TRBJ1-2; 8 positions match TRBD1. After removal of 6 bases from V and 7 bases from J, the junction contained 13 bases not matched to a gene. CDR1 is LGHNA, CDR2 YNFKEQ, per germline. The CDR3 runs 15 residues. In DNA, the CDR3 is TGTGCCAGCAGTCCCGCTATGACAGGGGTGGGTGGCTACACCTTC. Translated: CASSPAMTGVGGYTF.

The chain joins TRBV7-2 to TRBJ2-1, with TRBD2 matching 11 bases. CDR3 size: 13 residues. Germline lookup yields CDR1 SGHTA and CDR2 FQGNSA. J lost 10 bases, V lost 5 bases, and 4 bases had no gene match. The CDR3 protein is CASSHSSGREQFF. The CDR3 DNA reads TGTGCCAGCAGCCATTCTAGCGGGAGGGAGCAGTTCTTC. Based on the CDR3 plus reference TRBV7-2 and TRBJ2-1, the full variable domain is GAGVSQSPSNKVTEKGKDVELRCDPISGHTALYWYRQSLGQGLEFLIYFQGNSAPDKSGLPSDRFSAERTGGSVSTLTIQRTQQEDSAVYLCASSHSSGREQFFGPGTRLTVL.

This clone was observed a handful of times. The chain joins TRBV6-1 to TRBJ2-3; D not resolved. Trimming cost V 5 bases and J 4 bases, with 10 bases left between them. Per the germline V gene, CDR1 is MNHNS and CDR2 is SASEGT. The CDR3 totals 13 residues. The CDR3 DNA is TGTGCCAGCAGTCGCCGACTCGCAGATACGCAGTATTTT. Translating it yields CASSRRLADTQYF.

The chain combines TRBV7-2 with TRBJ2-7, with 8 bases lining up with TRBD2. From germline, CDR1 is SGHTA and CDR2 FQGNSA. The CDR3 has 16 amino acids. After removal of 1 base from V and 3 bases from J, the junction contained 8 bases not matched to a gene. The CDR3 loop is CASSLVSLAGRYEQYF. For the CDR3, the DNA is TGTGCCAGCAGCTTAGTATCCCTAGCGGGCCGCTACGAGCAGTACTTC. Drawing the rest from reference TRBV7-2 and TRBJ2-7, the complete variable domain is GAGVSQSPSNKVTEKGKDVELRCDPISGHTALYWYRQSLGQGLEFLIYFQGNSAPDKSGLPSDRFSAERTGGSVSTLTIQRTQQEDSAVYLCASSLVSLAGRYEQYFGPGTRLTVT.

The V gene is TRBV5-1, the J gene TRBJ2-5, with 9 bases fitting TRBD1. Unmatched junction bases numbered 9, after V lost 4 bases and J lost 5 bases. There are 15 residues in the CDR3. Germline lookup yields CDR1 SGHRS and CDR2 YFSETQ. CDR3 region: CASSPTGGRSETQYF. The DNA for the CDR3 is TGCGCCAGCAGCCCGACAGGGGGAAGATCGGAGACCCAGTACTTC.

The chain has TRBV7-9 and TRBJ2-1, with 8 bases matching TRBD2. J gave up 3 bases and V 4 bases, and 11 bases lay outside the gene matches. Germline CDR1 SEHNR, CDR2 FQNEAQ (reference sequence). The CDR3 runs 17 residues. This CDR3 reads CASSSGDSGMSYNEQFF. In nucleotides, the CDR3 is TGTGCCAGCAGCTCCGGGGATAGCGGGATGAGCTACAATGAGCAGTTCTTC.

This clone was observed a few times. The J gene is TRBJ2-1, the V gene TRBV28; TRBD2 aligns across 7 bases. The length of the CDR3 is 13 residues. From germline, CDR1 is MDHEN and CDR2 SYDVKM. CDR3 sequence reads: CAVAGAMYNEQFF. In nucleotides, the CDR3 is TGTGCGGTCGCGGGAGCCATGTACAATGAGCAGTTCTTC.

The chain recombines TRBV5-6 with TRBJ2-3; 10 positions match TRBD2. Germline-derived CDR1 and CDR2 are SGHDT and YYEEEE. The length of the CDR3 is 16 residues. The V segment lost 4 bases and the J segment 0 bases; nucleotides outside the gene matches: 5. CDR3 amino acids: CASSAKLAGSTDTQYF. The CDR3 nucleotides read TGTGCCAGCAGCGCGAAACTAGCGGGGAGCACAGATACGCAGTATTTT. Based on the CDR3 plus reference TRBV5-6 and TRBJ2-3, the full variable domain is DAGVTQSPTHLIKTRGQQVTLRCSPKSGHDTVSWYQQALGQGPQFIFQYYEEEERQRGNFPDRFSGHQFPNYSSELNVNALLLGDSALYLCASSAKLAGSTDTQYFGPGTRLTVL.

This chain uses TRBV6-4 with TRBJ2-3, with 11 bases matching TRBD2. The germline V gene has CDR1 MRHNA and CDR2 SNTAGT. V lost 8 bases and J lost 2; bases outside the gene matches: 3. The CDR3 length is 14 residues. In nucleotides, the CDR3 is TGTGCCAGCTCGACTAGCGGGAACACAGATACGCAGTATTTT. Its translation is CASSTSGNTDTQYF.

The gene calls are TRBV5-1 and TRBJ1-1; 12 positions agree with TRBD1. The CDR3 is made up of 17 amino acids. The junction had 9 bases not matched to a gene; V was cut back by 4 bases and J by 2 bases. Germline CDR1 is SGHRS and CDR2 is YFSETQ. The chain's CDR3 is CASSEGQGAGSNTEAFF. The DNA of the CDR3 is TGCGCCAGCAGCGAGGGACAGGGGGCAGGATCAAACACTGAAGCTTTCTTT.

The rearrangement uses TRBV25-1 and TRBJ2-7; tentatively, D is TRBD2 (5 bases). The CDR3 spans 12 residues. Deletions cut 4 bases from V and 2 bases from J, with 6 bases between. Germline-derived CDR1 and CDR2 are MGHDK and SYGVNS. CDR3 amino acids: CASSAGTYEQYF. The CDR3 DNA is TGTGCCAGCAGTGCCGGGACCTACGAGCAGTACTTC.

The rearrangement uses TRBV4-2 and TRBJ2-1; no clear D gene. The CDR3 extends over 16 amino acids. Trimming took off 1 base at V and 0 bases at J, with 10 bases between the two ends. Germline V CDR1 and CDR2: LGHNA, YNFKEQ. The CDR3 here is CASSQGSAGSYNEQFF. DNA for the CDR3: TGTGCCAGCAGCCAAGGTTCGGCAGGCTCCTACAATGAGCAGTTCTTC.

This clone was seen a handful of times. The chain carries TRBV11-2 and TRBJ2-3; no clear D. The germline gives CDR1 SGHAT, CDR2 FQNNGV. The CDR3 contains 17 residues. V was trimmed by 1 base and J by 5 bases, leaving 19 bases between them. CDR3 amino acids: CASSLGGRILQVDTQYF. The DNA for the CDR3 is TGTGCCAGCAGCTTAGGTGGCAGAATCTTACAAGTAGATACGCAGTATTTT.

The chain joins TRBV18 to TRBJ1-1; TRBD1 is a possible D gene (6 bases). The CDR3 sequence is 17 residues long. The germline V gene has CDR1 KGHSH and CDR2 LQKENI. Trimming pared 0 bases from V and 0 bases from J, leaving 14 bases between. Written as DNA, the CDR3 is TGTGCCAGCTCACCACCCCGAGGGACAAGAGTGAACACTGAAGCTTTCTTT. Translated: CASSPPRGTRVNTEAFF.

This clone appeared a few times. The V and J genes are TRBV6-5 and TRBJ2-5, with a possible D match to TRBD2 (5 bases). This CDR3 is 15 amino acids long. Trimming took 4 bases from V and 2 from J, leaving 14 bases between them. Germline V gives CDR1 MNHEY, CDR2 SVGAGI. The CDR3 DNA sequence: TGTGCCAGCAGTTCCCGGGAAGGGCTACAAGAGACCCAGTACTTC. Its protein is CASSSREGLQETQYF.

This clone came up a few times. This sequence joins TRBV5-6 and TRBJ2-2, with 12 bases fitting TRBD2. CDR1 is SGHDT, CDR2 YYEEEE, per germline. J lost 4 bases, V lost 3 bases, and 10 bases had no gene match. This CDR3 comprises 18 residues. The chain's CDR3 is CASSSPSSGRASTGELFF. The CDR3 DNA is TGTGCCAGCAGCTCCCCGTCTAGCGGGAGGGCGTCCACCGGGGAGCTGTTTTTT.

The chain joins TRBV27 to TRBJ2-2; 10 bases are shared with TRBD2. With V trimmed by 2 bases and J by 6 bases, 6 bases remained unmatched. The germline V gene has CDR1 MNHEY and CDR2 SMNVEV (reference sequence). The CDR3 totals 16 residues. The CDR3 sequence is CASSLSTLAGPGELFF. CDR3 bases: TGTGCCAGCAGTTTAAGTACACTAGCGGGACCCGGGGAGCTGTTTTTT.

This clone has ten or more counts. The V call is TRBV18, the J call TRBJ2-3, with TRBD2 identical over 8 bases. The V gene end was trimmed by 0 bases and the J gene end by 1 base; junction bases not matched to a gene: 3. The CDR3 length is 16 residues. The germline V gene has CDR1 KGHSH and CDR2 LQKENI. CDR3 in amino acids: CASSPPSSGRTDTQYF. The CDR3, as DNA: TGTGCCAGCTCACCACCGTCTAGCGGGCGCACAGATACGCAGTATTTT.

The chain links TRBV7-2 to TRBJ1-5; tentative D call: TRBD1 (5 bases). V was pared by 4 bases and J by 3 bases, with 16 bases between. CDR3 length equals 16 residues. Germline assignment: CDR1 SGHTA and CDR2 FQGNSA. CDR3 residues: CASSSYVGGTNQPQHF. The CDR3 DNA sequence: TGTGCCAGCAGCTCCTACGTTGGAGGGACCAATCAGCCCCAGCATTTT.